This paragraph reports one T cell receptor (beta chain). This sample was included in a study of blood T cell repertoires in COVID-19. About the study: Samples taken during acute and convalescent COVID-19 were collected in the United States, Italy and Spain. T cells, B-cell-depleted T cells, or PBMCs supplied cDNA or gDNA.

Clones were sequenced by immunoSEQ multiplex PCR, and TCRdb holds only the in-frame ones, with some missing. Here the sample spans 200,000 to 250,000 clones, around 88% being singletons. The Seattle site enrolled patients during active infection and followed them longitudinally. The receptor comes from a young woman with COVID-19, enrolled during active disease. Sequenced material: peripheral blood.

The CDR3 DNA reads as TGTGCCAGCAGTTTACCCGGGACAGGCTTTTCTAACTATGGCTACACCTTC. Translated, it gives CASSLPGTGFSNYGYTF. The J gene is TRBJ1-2, the V gene TRBV28, with TRBD1 identical over 8 bases. Germline trimming cut 2 bases from V and 0 bases from J; bases unmatched to any gene: 8. The CDR3 loop spans 17 amino acids. Germline values: CDR1 MDHEN, CDR2 SYDVKM.